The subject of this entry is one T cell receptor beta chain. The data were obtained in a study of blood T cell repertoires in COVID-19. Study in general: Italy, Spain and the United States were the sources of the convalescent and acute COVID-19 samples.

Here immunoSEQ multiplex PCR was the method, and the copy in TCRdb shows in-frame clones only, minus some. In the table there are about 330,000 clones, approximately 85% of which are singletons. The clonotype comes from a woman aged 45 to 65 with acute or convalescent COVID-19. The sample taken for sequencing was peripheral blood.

CDR3 in amino acids: CASSILAMGEQYF. The DNA for the CDR3 is TGTGCCAGTAGTATTCTAGCAATGGGGGAGCAGTACTTC. This rearrangement joins TRBV19 to TRBJ2-7; D is perhaps TRBD2 (5 bases). Germline CDR1 and CDR2: LNHDA and SQIVND (reference sequence). V lost 3 bases and J lost 7, with 13 bases in between. The CDR3 is 13 residues long.